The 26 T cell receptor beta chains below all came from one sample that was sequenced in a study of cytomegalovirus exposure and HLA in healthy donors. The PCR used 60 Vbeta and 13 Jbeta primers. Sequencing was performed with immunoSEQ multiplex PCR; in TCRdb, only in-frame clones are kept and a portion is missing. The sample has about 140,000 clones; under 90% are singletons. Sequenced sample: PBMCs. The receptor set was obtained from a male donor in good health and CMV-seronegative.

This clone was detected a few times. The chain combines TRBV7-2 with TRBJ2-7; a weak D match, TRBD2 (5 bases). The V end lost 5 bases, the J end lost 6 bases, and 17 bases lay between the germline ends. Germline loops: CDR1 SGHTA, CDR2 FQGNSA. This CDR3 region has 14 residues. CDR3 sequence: CASSQRESLGEQYF. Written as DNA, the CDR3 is TGTGCCAGCAGCCAAAGGGAGTCGCTGGGCGAGCAGTACTTC.

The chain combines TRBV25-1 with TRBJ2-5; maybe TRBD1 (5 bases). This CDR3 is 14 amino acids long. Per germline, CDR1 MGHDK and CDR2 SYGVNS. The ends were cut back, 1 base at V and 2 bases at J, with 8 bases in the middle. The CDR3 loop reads CASSELGQQETQYF. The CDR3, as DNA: TGTGCCAGCAGTGAATTGGGGCAGCAAGAGACCCAGTACTTC. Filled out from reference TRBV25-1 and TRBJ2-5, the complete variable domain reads EADIYQTPRYLVIGTGKKITLECSQTMGHDKMYWYQQDPGMELHLIHYSYGVNSTEKGDLSSESTVSRIRTEHFPLTLESARPSHTSQYLCASSELGQQETQYFGPGTRLLVL.

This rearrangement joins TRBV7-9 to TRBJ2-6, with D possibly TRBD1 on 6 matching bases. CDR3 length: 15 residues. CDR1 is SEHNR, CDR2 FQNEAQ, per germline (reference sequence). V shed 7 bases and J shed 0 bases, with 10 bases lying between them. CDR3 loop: CASMTGVSGANVLTF. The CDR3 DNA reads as TGTGCCAGCATGACAGGCGTCTCTGGGGCCAACGTCCTGACTTTC. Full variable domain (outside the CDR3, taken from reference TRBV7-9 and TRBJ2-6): DTGVSQNPRHKITKRGQNVTFRCDPISEHNRLYWYRQTLGQGPEFLTYFQNEAQLEKSRLLSDRFSAERPKGSFSTLEIQRTEQGDSAMYLCASMTGVSGANVLTFGAGSRLTVL.

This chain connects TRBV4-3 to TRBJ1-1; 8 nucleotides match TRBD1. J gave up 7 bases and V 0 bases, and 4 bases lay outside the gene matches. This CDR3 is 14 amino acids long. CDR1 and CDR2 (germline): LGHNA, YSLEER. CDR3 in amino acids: CASSQDQGAVEAFF. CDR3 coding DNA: TGCGCCAGCAGCCAAGATCAGGGGGCGGTTGAAGCTTTCTTT.

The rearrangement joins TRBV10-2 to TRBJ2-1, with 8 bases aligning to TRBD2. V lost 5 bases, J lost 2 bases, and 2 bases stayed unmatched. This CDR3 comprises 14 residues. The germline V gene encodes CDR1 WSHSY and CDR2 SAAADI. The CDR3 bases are TGCGCCAGCAGTACTAGCGGCGCCTACAATGAGCAGTTCTTC. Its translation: CASSTSGAYNEQFF.

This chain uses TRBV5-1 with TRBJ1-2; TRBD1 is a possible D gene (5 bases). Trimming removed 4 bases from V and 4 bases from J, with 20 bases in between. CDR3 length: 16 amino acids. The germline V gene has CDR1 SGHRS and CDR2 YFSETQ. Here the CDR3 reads CASSEDGRGSSYGYTF. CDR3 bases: TGCGCCAGCAGCGAGGATGGGAGGGGAAGTAGCTATGGCTACACCTTC.

CDR3 bases: TGTGCCAGCAGGACCGAGGGACAGGGGTATCAGCCCCAGCATTTT. Translation gives CASRTEGQGYQPQHF. V gene TRBV28 combines with J gene TRBJ1-5; TRBD1 aligns across 10 bases. This CDR3 has 15 residues. Unmatched junction bases numbered 7, after V lost 6 bases and J lost 5 bases. Germline assignment: CDR1 MDHEN and CDR2 SYDVKM. Variable domain in full (rest from reference TRBV28 and TRBJ1-5): DVKVTQSSRYLVKRTGEKVFLECVQDMDHENMFWYRQDPGLGLRLIYFSYDVKMKEKGDIPEGYSVSREKKERFSLILESASTNQTSMYLCASRTEGQGYQPQHFGDGTRLSIL.

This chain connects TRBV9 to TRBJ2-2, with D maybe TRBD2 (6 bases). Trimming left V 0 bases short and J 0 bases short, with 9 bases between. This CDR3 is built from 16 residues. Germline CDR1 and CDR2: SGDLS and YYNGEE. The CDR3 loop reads CASSVAGTANTGELFF. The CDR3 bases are TGTGCCAGCAGCGTAGCGGGGACTGCGAACACCGGGGAGCTGTTTTTT.

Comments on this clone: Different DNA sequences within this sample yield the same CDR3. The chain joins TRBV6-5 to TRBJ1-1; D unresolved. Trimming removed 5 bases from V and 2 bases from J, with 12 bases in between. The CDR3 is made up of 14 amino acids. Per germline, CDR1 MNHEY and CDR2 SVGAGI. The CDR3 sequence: CASSLSGSNTEAFF. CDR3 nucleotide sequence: TGTGCCAGCAGTCTTAGTGGGAGTAACACTGAAGCTTTCTTT.

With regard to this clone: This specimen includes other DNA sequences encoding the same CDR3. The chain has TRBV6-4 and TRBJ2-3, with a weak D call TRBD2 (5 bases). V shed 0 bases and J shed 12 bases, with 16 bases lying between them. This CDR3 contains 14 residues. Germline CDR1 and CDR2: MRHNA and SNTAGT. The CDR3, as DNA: TGTGCCAGCAGTGACTCTTCTGCGGGCCCTACACAGTATTTT. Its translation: CASSDSSAGPTQYF.

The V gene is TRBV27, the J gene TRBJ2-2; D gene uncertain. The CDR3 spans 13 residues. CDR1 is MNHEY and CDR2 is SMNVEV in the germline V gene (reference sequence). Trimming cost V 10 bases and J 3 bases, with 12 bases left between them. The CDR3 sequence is CATIDFDTGELFF. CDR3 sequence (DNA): TGTGCCACCATCGACTTTGACACCGGGGAGCTGTTTTTT.

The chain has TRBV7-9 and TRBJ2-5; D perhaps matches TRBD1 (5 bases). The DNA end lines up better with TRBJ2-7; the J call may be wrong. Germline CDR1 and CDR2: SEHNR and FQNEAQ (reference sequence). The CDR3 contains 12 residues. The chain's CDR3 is CASSLGAYEQYF. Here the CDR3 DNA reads TGTGCCAGCAGCCTAGGGGCCTACGAGCAGTACTTC.

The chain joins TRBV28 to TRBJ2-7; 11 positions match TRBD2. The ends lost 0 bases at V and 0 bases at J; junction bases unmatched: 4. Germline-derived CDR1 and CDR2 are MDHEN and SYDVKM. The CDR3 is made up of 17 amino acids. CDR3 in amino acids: CASSLWGLAANSYEQYF. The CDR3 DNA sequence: TGTGCCAGCAGTTTATGGGGACTAGCGGCAAACTCCTACGAGCAGTACTTC.

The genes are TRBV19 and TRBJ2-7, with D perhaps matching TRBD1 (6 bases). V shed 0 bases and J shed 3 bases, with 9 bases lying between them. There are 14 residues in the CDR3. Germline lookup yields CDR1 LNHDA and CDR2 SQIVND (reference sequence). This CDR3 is CASSIEGTSYEQYF. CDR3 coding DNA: TGTGCCAGTAGTATAGAAGGGACAAGCTACGAGCAGTACTTC.

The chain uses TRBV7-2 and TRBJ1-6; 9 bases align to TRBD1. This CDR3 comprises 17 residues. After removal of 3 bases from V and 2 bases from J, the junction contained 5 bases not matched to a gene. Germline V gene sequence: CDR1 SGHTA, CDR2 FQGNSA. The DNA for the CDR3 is TGTGCCAGCAGCTTGAGGGGACAGGGACCCTATAATTCACCCCTCCACTTT. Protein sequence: CASSLRGQGPYNSPLHF.

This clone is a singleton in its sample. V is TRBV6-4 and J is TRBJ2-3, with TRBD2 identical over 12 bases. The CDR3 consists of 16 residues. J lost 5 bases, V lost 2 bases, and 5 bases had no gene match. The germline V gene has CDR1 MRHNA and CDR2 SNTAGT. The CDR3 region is CASSDVGLAGLDTQYF. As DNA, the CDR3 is TGTGCCAGCAGTGACGTAGGACTAGCGGGATTAGATACGCAGTATTTT.

The CDR3 region has the DNA TGTGCCAGCAGTTTATCGAACCCGGACAGGGTGGCCTACGAGCAGTACTTC. This gives the protein CASSLSNPDRVAYEQYF. The V call is TRBV27, the J call TRBJ2-7, with TRBD1 identical over 8 bases. The junction had 9 bases not matched to a gene; V was cut back by 0 bases and J by 2 bases. Germline CDR1 is MNHEY and CDR2 is SMNVEV (reference sequence). The CDR3 totals 17 residues.

Here the CDR3 DNA reads TGTGCCAGCGGGCGTAGCGGTAACCCCGATACGCAGTATTTT. This translates into CASGRSGNPDTQYF. The chain is built from TRBV6-5 and TRBJ2-3; the D gene is possibly TRBD2 (6 bases). The germline V gene encodes CDR1 MNHEY and CDR2 SVGAGI. V lost 8 bases and J 6 bases, leaving 18 bases between the germline ends. CDR3 length: 14 residues.

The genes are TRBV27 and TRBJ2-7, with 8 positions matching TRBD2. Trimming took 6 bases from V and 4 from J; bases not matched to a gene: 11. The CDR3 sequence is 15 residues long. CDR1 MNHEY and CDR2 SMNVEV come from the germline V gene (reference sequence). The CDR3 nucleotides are TGTGCCAGCAGCCCTATGGCTAGCGGGTTTTACGAGCAGTACTTC. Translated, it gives CASSPMASGFYEQYF.

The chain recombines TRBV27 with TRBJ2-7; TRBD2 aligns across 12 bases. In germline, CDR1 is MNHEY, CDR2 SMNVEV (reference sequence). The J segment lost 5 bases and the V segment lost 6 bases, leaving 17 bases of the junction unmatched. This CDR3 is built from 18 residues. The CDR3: CASSTGGSTSGRFHEQYF. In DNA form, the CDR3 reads TGTGCCAGCAGCACAGGGGGGTCGACTAGCGGGAGATTCCACGAGCAGTACTTC.

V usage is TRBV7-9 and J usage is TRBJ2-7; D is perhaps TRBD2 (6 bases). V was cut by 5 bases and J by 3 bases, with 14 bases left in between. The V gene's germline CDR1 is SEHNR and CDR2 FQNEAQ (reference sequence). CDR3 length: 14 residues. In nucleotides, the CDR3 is TGTGCCAGCAGCCTCATCGGCGGGAACTACGAGCAGTACTTC. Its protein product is CASSLIGGNYEQYF.

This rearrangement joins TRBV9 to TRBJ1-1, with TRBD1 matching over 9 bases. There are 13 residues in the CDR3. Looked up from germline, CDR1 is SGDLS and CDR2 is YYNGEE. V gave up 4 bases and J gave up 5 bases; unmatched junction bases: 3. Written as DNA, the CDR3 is TGTGCCAGCAGCTTCGGGACAGGGACTGAAGCTTTCTTT. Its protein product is CASSFGTGTEAFF. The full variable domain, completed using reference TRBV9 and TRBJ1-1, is DSGVTQTPKHLITATGQRVTLRCSPRSGDLSVYWYQQSLDQGLQFLIQYYNGEERAKGNILERFSAQQFPDLHSELNLSSLELGDSALYFCASSFGTGTEAFFGQGTRLTVV.

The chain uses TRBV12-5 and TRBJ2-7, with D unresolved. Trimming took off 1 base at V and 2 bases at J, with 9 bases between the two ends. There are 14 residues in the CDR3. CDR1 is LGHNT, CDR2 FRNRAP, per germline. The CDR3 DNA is TGTGCTAGTGGTTTGGGTCAGGCCCCCTACGAGCAGTACTTC. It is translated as CASGLGQAPYEQYF.

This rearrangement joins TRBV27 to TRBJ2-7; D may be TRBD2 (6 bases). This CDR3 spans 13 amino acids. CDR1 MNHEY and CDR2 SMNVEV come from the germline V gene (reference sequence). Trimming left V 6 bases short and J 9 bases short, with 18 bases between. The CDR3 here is CASRDYVHHRQYF. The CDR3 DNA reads TGTGCCAGCAGGGACTACGTACACCATAGGCAGTACTTC.

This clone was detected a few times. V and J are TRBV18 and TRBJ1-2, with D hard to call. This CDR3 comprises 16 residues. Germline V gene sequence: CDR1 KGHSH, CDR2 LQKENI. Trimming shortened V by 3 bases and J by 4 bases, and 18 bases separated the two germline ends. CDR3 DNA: TGTGCCAGCTCACCTCAAGGTCACGCGGCGCCCTATGGCTACACCTTC. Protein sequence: CASSPQGHAAPYGYTF.

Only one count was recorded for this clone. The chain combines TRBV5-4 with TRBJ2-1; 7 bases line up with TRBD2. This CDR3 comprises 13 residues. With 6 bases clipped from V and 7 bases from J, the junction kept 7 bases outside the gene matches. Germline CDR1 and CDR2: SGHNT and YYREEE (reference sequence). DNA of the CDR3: TGTGCCAGCACCCTAGCGGAAGGGAATGAGCAGTTCTTC. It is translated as CASTLAEGNEQFF.